This T cell receptor (beta chain) stems from a study of T cell changes during pregnancy in multiple sclerosis. The germline gives CDR1 SGDLS, CDR2 YYNGEE. The CDR3 consists of 14 residues. Trimming removed 1 base from V and 1 base from J, with 8 bases in between. This clone was counted a single time. Assay used: immunoSEQ multiplex PCR; TCRdb lists only in-frame clones, some missing. This sample has about 77,000 clones; around 91% occur once, and the top ten carry 1.5% to 2%. The chain employs TRBV9 and TRBJ1-1; D ambiguous. This TCR derives from a female donor with multiple sclerosis, enrolled in a pregnancy study. The specimen was peripheral blood, collected before pregnancy. CDR3 DNA sequence: TGTGCCAGCAGCGTAACTCCTGAGAACACTGAAGCTTTCTTT. Translating gives CASSVTPENTEAFF.